The 13 T cell receptor beta chains below come from one sample, sequenced in a study of glioma-infiltrating T cells after dendritic cell vaccination. This table comes from immunoSEQ multiplex PCR, and its TCRdb copy is limited to in-frame clones, with some not included. The sample records around 37,000 clones, almost 85% being singletons. The input for sequencing was blood, taken before dendritic cell vaccination. The source of these receptors is a human donor with glioblastoma.

The chain combines TRBV7-9 with TRBJ1-1; 8 nucleotides match TRBD1. V trimming: 1 base; J trimming: 1 base; junction bases outside the gene matches: 8. This CDR3 has 17 residues. The germline V gene encodes CDR1 SEHNR and CDR2 FQNEAQ (reference sequence). Written as DNA, the CDR3 is TGTGCCAGCAGCTTAGGTTCTAGGACAGGGACGAACACTGAAGCTTTCTTT. Translating it yields CASSLGSRTGTNTEAFF. Filled out from reference TRBV7-9 and TRBJ1-1, the complete variable domain reads DTGVSQNPRHKITKRGQNVTFRCDPISEHNRLYWYRQTLGQGPEFLTYFQNEAQLEKSRLLSDRFSAERPKGSFSTLEIQRTEQGDSAMYLCASSLGSRTGTNTEAFFGQGTRLTVV.

The chain combines TRBV10-3 with TRBJ2-7, with 7 bases matching TRBD2. The CDR3 has 17 residues. The V segment lost 4 bases and the J segment 0 bases; nucleotides outside the gene matches: 12. Germline CDR1 ENHRY, CDR2 SYGVKD. The CDR3 DNA is TGTGCCATCAGTGTATTTGGCGGGAGCATGAGCTCCTACGAGCAGTACTTC. It yields the protein CAISVFGGSMSSYEQYF.

This sequence joins TRBV5-6 and TRBJ2-5; 9 bases fit TRBD1. This CDR3 contains 14 residues. Germline V gene lookup returns CDR1 SGHDT and CDR2 YYEEEE. The V and J ends lost 5 bases and 1 base, in that order; junction bases with no gene match: 3. CDR3 DNA: TGTGCCAGCAGAATGGGACAGGGCCAAGAGACCCAGTACTTC. Its translation is CASRMGQGQETQYF. Based on the CDR3 plus reference TRBV5-6 and TRBJ2-5, the full variable domain is DAGVTQSPTHLIKTRGQQVTLRCSPKSGHDTVSWYQQALGQGPQFIFQYYEEEERQRGNFPDRFSGHQFPNYSSELNVNALLLGDSALYLCASRMGQGQETQYFGPGTRLLVL.

The V gene is TRBV27, the J gene TRBJ1-5, with 8 bases fitting TRBD1. With V trimmed by 3 bases and J by 4 bases, 8 bases remained unmatched. The CDR3 is 16 amino acids. CDR1 and CDR2 (germline): MNHEY, SMNVEV (reference sequence). DNA of the CDR3: TGTGCCAGCAGTTTCGCCGGACAGGGTGCGAATCAGCCCCAGCATTTT. It yields the protein CASSFAGQGANQPQHF.

V is TRBV4-3 and J is TRBJ1-2; 8 bases are shared with TRBD1. The CDR3 contains 17 residues. V shed 1 base, J shed 4 bases, and the junction held 11 bases outside the gene matches. The V gene's germline CDR1 is LGHNA and CDR2 YSLEER. CDR3 sequence: CASSQGPAGQESYGYTF. CDR3 coding DNA: TGCGCCAGCAGCCAAGGACCCGCGGGACAGGAGAGCTATGGCTACACCTTC.

The rearrangement links TRBV29-1 to TRBJ2-2; D perhaps matches TRBD1 (6 bases). Trimming cost V 7 bases and J 6 bases, with 12 bases left between them. In germline, CDR1 is SQVTM, CDR2 ANQGSEA. This CDR3 region has 12 residues. CDR3 DNA: TGCAGCGCTACCAGGGGTTCCGGGGAGCTGTTTTTT. The encoded protein is CSATRGSGELFF.

V and J are TRBV28 and TRBJ2-3; possible D gene TRBD1, 5 bases. The V end lost 7 bases, the J end lost 1 base, and 9 bases lay between the germline ends. From germline, CDR1 is MDHEN and CDR2 SYDVKM. The length of the CDR3 is 13 residues. The CDR3 is CASTLGGTDTQYF. The CDR3 DNA reads as TGTGCCAGCACCCTAGGGGGCACAGATACGCAGTATTTT.

The chain carries TRBV6-5 and TRBJ2-1, with TRBD2 matching 7 bases. With V trimmed by 4 bases and J by 14 bases, 11 bases remained unmatched. The CDR3 has 13 residues. CDR1 and CDR2 from the germline V gene are MNHEY and SVGAGI. For the CDR3, the DNA is TGTGCCAGCAGTTCCCAAGGTTTGGGGGGGGAGTTCTTC. This encodes CASSSQGLGGEFF.

This rearrangement joins TRBV7-6 to TRBJ1-5; maybe TRBD1 (5 bases). The CDR3 is 15 residues long. The germline gives CDR1 SGHVS, CDR2 FNYEAQ. Trimming removed 2 bases from V and 4 bases from J, with 12 bases in between. CDR3 region: CASSLSVRENQPQHF. CDR3 DNA: TGTGCCAGCAGCTTATCTGTCAGGGAAAATCAGCCCCAGCATTTT.

This clone has just a few counts. The V gene is TRBV9, the J gene TRBJ1-3; TRBD1 might be the D (6 bases). In germline, CDR1 is SGDLS, CDR2 YYNGEE. The V end lost 4 bases, the J end lost 4 bases, and 12 bases lay between the germline ends. The CDR3 spans 14 residues. The CDR3 DNA reads TGTGCCAGCAGCTTGACAGGAACAGGAAACACCATATATTTT. This gives the protein CASSLTGTGNTIYF.

The chain combines TRBV2 with TRBJ2-1; D call uncertain. Germline CDR1 is SNHLY and CDR2 is FYNNEI. V gave up 4 bases and J gave up 11 bases, with 9 bases separating them. CDR3 length: 11 residues. The CDR3 region has the DNA TGTGCCAGCAGTGCTCAGATCCAGCAGTTCTTC. Amino acid sequence: CASSAQIQQFF.

The CDR3 protein is CASSLDGQNYGYTF. For the CDR3, the DNA is TGCGCCAGCAGCTTGGACGGACAGAACTATGGCTACACCTTC. The V call is TRBV5-1, the J call TRBJ1-2; perhaps TRBD1 as D (6 bases). The CDR3 is 14 residues long. V was cut by 0 bases and J by 2 bases, with 8 bases left in between. Germline V gene sequence: CDR1 SGHRS, CDR2 YFSETQ.

This clone occurred a few times. The J gene is TRBJ1-1, the V gene TRBV6-5; 7 bases match TRBD1. This CDR3 region has 14 residues. The ends lost 6 bases at V and 4 bases at J; junction bases unmatched: 8. CDR1 MNHEY and CDR2 SVGAGI come from the germline V gene. CDR3 residues: CASRKTGRSTEAFF. The CDR3 nucleotides are TGTGCCAGCAGAAAGACAGGGAGGAGCACTGAAGCTTTCTTT.